This TCR beta chain is from a study of blood T cell repertoires in COVID-19. Study background: Material from acute and convalescent COVID-19 was sourced from the United States, Italy and Spain. PBMCs, B-cell-depleted T cells, or T cells provided the cDNA or gDNA that made up the material.

Original handling: Reference gene primer amplification gave estimated nucleated cell counts. Assay: immunoSEQ multiplex PCR; the TCRdb copy retains only in-frame clones and omits some. For V, J and clone size, that table is used; D and trimming come from the DNA. Of about 240,000 clones listed, about 70% are singletons. Germline CDR1 and CDR2: LGHNA and YNFKEQ. This CDR3 is built from 15 residues. After removal of 8 bases from V and 6 bases from J, the junction contained 11 bases not matched to a gene. This chain uses TRBV4-2 with TRBJ2-3, with TRBD2 matching over 10 bases. The sequencing input was peripheral blood. The source of this sequence is a woman older than 75 with acute or convalescent COVID-19. CDR3 region: CASGRGTSEADTQYF. The CDR3 nucleotides read TGTGCCAGCGGAAGGGGGACTAGCGAGGCGGATACGCAGTATTTT.